The next 21 T cell receptor beta chains were all read from a single sample in a study of T cell repertoires in cytomegalovirus infection. Each CDR3 protein is one row after TCRdb ran MiXCR on the reads. Of approximately 350,000 distinct CDR3 sequences listed, approximately 35% were seen once; the top ten hold 13%. These TCRs' antigens remain unknown. Sample: cultured PBMCs, taken from culture after CMV antigen stimulation. The source of these receptors is a human donor in good health (CMV status not recorded). Some clones in this sample may be carry-over from other donors' samples.

This clonotype was counted many times. The chain carries TRBV7-2 and TRBJ2-3; no clear D. The V end was cut by 5 bases, the J end by 2 bases, with 14 bases between. CDR3 length: 15 amino acids. Germline V CDR1 and CDR2: SGHTA, FQGNSA. The CDR3 region is CASSISRRITDTQYF. The CDR3 region has the DNA TGTGCCAGCAGCATCTCGCGAAGAATCACAGATACGCAGTATTTT.

In regard to this clonotype: This may come from a read error, since a much larger clone is one base off. The chain has TRBV12-3 or TRBV12-4 and TRBJ1-1; D perhaps matches TRBD1 (6 bases). The CDR3 has 13 amino acids. CDR3 nucleotides: TGTGCCGGCAGTCTTCAGCAGGGGAGCACAGCTTTCTTT. Protein: CAGSLQQGSTAFF.

This clonotype was picked up a small number of times. The chain joins TRBV7-2 to TRBJ1-2; 10 positions agree with TRBD1. Trimming cost V 2 bases and J 8 bases; bases outside gene matches: 8. The CDR3 is made up of 15 amino acids. Germline assignment: CDR1 SGHTA and CDR2 FQGNSA. CDR3: CASSLTTGTGVGYTF. The CDR3 nucleotides read TGTGCCAGCAGCTTAACAACCGGGACAGGGGTCGGCTACACCTTC. Filled out from reference TRBV7-2 and TRBJ1-2, the complete variable domain reads GAGVSQSPSNKVTEKGKDVELRCDPISGHTALYWYRQSLGQGLEFLIYFQGNSAPDKSGLPSDRFSAERTGGSVSTLTIQRTQQEDSAVYLCASSLTTGTGVGYTFGSGTRLTVV.

This clonotype was found many times. This chain uses TRBV7-8 with TRBJ2-5; 10 bases map to TRBD2. Germline trimming cut 5 bases from V and 4 bases from J; bases unmatched to any gene: 4. Germline lookup yields CDR1 SGHVS and CDR2 FQNEAQ. The CDR3 has 14 amino acids. The DNA of the CDR3 is TGTGCCAGCAGCATTTGGACTAGCGGAGAGACCCAGTACTTC. This translates into CASSIWTSGETQYF.

The CDR3 reads CASSLYLDRETQYF. Written as DNA, the CDR3 is TGTGCCAGCAGTCTTTATTTAGACCGGGAGACCCAGTACTTC. The chain combines TRBV28 with TRBJ2-5; D gene unclear. The CDR3 has 14 amino acids. Germline V gene lookup returns CDR1 MDHEN and CDR2 SYDVKM. V lost 5 bases and J 5 bases, leaving 15 bases between the germline ends.

CDR3 bases: TGTGCCAGCAGTTCACGGGACTACGAGTTCTTC. This sequence encodes CASSSRDYEFF. This sequence joins TRBV28 and TRBJ2-1; TRBD2 agrees at 7 bases. J gave up 14 bases and V 4 bases, and 5 bases lay outside the gene matches. The germline gives CDR1 MDHEN, CDR2 SYDVKM. This CDR3 is built from 11 residues.

This clonotype came up a few times. The chain couples TRBV6-6 to TRBJ1-2; TRBD1 matches 9 bases. Germline assignment: CDR1 MNHNY and CDR2 SVGAGI (reference sequence). The CDR3 extends over 13 amino acids. The V segment lost 6 bases and the J segment 8 bases; nucleotides outside the gene matches: 7. This chain's CDR3 is CASRTGTGSGYTF. CDR3 bases: TGTGCCAGCAGGACCGGGACAGGGTCCGGCTACACCTTC.

This clonotype was counted a few times. The rearrangement links TRBV27 to TRBJ1-1; tentative D call: TRBD1 (5 bases). Deletions cut 6 bases from V and 4 bases from J, with 15 bases between. Germline V gene sequence: CDR1 MNHEY, CDR2 SMNVEV (reference sequence). The CDR3 is 14 residues long. The CDR3 here is CASSRGLQSTEAFF. Here the CDR3 DNA reads TGTGCCAGCAGCCGGGGACTCCAGTCCACTGAAGCTTTCTTT.

This clonotype was detected a few times. The rearrangement joins TRBV12-3 or TRBV12-4 to TRBJ1-1; 8 bases are a match to TRBD1. The CDR3 has 14 residues. Trimming took 5 bases from V and 3 from J; bases not matched to a gene: 5. The CDR3 loop reads CASSPRGRDTEAFF. Here the CDR3 DNA reads TGTGCCAGCAGTCCCAGGGGGCGCGACACTGAAGCTTTCTTT.

This clonotype was seen a handful of times. The chain is built from TRBV28 and TRBJ1-6; D ambiguous. The CDR3 extends over 12 amino acids. Trimming cost V 2 bases and J 10 bases, with 6 bases left between them. CDR1 and CDR2 (germline): MDHEN, SYDVKM. The CDR3 loop is CASSLTVSPLHF. Written as DNA, the CDR3 is TGTGCCAGCAGTTTAACGGTGTCACCCCTCCACTTT.

V is TRBV2 and J is TRBJ1-3; D call uncertain. CDR3 size: 12 residues. Trimming took 6 bases from V and 4 from J, leaving 7 bases between them. Germline CDR1 and CDR2: SNHLY and FYNNEI. In DNA, the CDR3 is TGTGCCAGCAGCTACGAGGGAAACACCATATATTTT. Translated: CASSYEGNTIYF.

This clonotype was seen only a few times. The V gene is TRBV28, the J gene TRBJ1-1; TRBD1 aligns across 10 bases. CDR1 is MDHEN, CDR2 SYDVKM, per germline. The CDR3 is made up of 17 amino acids. The trim removed 2 bases at V and 1 base at J, leaving 7 bases unmatched. CDR3 DNA: TGTGCCAGCAGTTTAAGCCCCGGGACAGGGGAGAACACTGAAGCTTTCTTT. It codes for CASSLSPGTGENTEAFF.

This clonotype has just a few counts. The rearrangement links TRBV19 to TRBJ2-7; 9 positions agree with TRBD2. V shed 4 bases and J 3 bases; nucleotides not matched to a gene: 13. The CDR3 consists of 17 residues. Germline assignment: CDR1 LNHDA and CDR2 SQIVND (reference sequence). The CDR3 reads CASSNLAGRSGNYEQYF. CDR3 in DNA: TGTGCCAGTAGTAATCTAGCGGGGAGATCGGGGAACTACGAGCAGTACTTC.

The chain is built from TRBV6-2 or TRBV6-3 and TRBJ1-5, with 9 bases aligning to TRBD1. The J segment lost 3 bases and the V segment lost 5 bases, leaving 5 bases of the junction unmatched. The CDR3 runs 15 residues. Looked up from germline, CDR1 is MNHEY and CDR2 is SVGEGT. The CDR3 sequence: CASSRTGVDNQPQHF. CDR3 DNA sequence: TGTGCCAGCAGTAGGACAGGGGTGGACAATCAGCCCCAGCATTTT.

This clonotype was observed a handful of times. The CDR3 DNA reads TGCGCCAGCAGCCAAGAATCGGTAGGAAGCCAAGAGACCCAGTACTTC. Amino acid sequence: CASSQESVGSQETQYF. The genes are TRBV4-1 and TRBJ2-5, with no clear D. CDR3 size: 16 residues. Trimming took off 0 bases at V and 1 base at J, with 12 bases between the two ends. The germline V gene has CDR1 MGHRA and CDR2 YSYEKL.

The chain has TRBV2 and TRBJ2-1; no clear D gene. CDR1 is SNHLY, CDR2 FYNNEI, per germline. CDR3 length equals 12 residues. The germline V and J ends were trimmed by 8 bases and 2 bases, with 7 bases remaining between them. CDR3 sequence (DNA): TGTGCCAGCTCAGGAACCTACAATGAGCAGTTCTTC. Translation gives CASSGTYNEQFF.

Only a few counts were recorded for this clonotype. V gene TRBV4-1 combines with J gene TRBJ2-7; 8 positions match TRBD2. V shed 0 bases, J shed 3 bases, and the junction held 7 bases outside the gene matches. Germline assignment: CDR1 MGHRA and CDR2 YSYEKL. The CDR3 is 16 amino acids. The CDR3 sequence is CASSQESSGRLYEQYF. CDR3 sequence (DNA): TGCGCCAGCAGCCAAGAATCCAGCGGGAGACTCTACGAGCAGTACTTC.

This clonotype was detected a few times. V gene TRBV10-3 combines with J gene TRBJ1-2; D not resolved. The germline CDR1 and CDR2 sequences are ENHRY and SYGVKD. CDR3 length: 14 amino acids. V dropped 5 bases and J dropped 3 bases, with 13 bases sitting between them. The CDR3 DNA reads TGTGCCATCAGTTTGACAACCTATGACTATGGCTACACCTTC. Translation gives CAISLTTYDYGYTF.

This clonotype was seen at least ten times. V is TRBV7-2 and J is TRBJ2-5, with D possibly TRBD2 on 5 matching bases. This CDR3 spans 13 amino acids. Deletions cut 5 bases from V and 3 bases from J, with 10 bases between. Germline CDR1 SGHTA, CDR2 FQGNSA. The CDR3 bases are TGTGCCAGCAGCCGAGGGATTAAAGAGACCCAGTACTTC. As protein: CASSRGIKETQYF.

The chain links TRBV6-2 or TRBV6-3 to TRBJ2-7, with D possibly matching TRBD1 (5 bases). This CDR3 contains 15 residues. The V end was cut by 0 bases, the J end by 1 base, with 10 bases between. The germline V gene has CDR1 MNHEY and CDR2 SVGEGT. The CDR3 region has the DNA TGTGCCAGCAGTTACTCGCCAGGGTCATCCTACGAGCAGTACGTC. This gives the protein CASSYSPGSSYEQYV.

CDR3 in amino acids: CASSEVGAANTGELFF. The CDR3 nucleotides are TGTGCCAGCAGTGAAGTCGGGGCCGCGAACACCGGGGAGCTGTTTTTT. The rearrangement joins TRBV2 to TRBJ2-2; tentatively, D is TRBD1 or TRBD2 (5 bases each). This CDR3 region has 16 residues. The germline gives CDR1 SNHLY, CDR2 FYNNEI. Between the trimmed V and J ends, which lost 1 base and 0 bases, there was a span of 9 bases. The full variable domain, with the rest looked up from reference TRBV2 and TRBJ2-2, is EPEVTQTPSHQVTQMGQEVILRCVPISNHLYFYWYRQILGQKVEFLVSFYNNEISEKSEIFDDQFSVERPDGSNFTLKIRSTKLEDSAMYFCASSEVGAANTGELFFGEGSRLTVL.